Detailed here is one T cell receptor (beta chain). The data originate from a study of response to subunit inactivated influenza vaccine. Trimming stripped 5 bases from V and 1 base from J, with 5 bases between. In germline, CDR1 is ENHRY, CDR2 SYGVKD. The CDR3 contains 12 residues. Each CDR3 protein is one row after TCRdb ran MiXCR on the RT-PCR reads. Of a few hundred thousand distinct CDR3 sequences listed, around 9.9% are singletons. The sequenced sample was PBMCs from blood, obtained about 40 days after vaccination. This chain connects TRBV10-3 to TRBJ1-1, with D tentatively TRBD1 (5 bases). The clonotype was recovered from a man between 50 and 59 years old who received an inactivated influenza vaccine. The CDR3: CAISTGNTEAFF. The CDR3 bases are TGTGCCATCAGTACAGGGAACACTGAAGCTTTCTTT.